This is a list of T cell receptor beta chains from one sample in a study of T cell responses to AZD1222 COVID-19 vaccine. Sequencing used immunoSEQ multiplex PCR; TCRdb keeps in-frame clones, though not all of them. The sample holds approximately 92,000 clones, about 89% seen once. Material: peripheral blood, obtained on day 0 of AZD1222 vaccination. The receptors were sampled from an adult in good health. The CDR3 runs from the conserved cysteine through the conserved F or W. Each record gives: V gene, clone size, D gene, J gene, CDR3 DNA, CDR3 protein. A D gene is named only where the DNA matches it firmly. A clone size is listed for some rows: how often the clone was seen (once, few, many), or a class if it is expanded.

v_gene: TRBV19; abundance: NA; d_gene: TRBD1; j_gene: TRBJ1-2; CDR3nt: TGTGCCAGTAGTATGGGGCAAGGGGGCCTCTATGGCTACACCTTC; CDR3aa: CASSMGQGGLYGYTF
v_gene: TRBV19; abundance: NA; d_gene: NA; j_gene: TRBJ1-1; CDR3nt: TGTGCCAGTAGTGGGCAGGGATGGTTAGCCACTGAAGCTTTCTTT; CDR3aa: CASSGQGWLATEAFF
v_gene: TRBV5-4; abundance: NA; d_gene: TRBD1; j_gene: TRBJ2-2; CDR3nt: TGTGCCAGCAGCCTCGGACAGGGGAATGGGGAGCTGTTTTTT; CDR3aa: CASSLGQGNGELFF
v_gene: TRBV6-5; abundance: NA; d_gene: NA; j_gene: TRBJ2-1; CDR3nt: TGTGCCACCTCCGCTACGATCCATGAGCAGTTCTTC; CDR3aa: CATSATIHEQFF
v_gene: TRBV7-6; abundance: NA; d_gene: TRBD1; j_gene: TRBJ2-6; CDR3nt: TGTGCCAGCAGCTCCATTCGTCTTTGGCAGGGGGCTGGATTTGGGGCCAACGTCCTGACTTTC; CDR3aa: CASSSIRLWQGAGFGANVLTF
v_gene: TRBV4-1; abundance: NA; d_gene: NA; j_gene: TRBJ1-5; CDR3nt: TGCGCCAGCAGCCAGGAGGTCTTAAATCAGCCCCAGCATTTT; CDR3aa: CASSQEVLNQPQHF
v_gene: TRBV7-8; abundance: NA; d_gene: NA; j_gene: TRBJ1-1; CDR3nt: TGTGCCAGCAGCTTAGAGCGGCGTTTCCAGGGGTTGAACACTGAAGCTTTCTTT; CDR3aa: CASSLERRFQGLNTEAFF
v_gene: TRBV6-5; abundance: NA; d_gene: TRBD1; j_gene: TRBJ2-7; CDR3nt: TGTGCCAGCAGTTCCAGCGACAGGGCCCCCTACGAGCAGTACTTC; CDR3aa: CASSSSDRAPYEQYF
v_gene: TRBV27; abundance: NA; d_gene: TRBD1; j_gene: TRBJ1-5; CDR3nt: TGTGCCAGCAGCAGGGAATGGACAGGGGCCTATAGCAATCAGCCCCAGCATTTT; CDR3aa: CASSREWTGAYSNQPQHF
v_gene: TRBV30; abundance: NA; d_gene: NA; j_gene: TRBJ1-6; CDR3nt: TGTGCCTGGAGGTTGGGGTATAATTCACCCCTCCACTTT; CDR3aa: CAWRLGYNSPLHF
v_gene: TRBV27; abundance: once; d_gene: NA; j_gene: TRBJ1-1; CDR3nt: TGTGCCAGCAGTTTATGGGCGCGGGGGACTGAAGCTTTCTTT; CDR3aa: CASSLWARGTEAFF
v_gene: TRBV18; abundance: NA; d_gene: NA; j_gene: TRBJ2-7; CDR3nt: TGTGCCAGCTCACCACAAACCTACGAGCAGTACTTC; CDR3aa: CASSPQTYEQYF
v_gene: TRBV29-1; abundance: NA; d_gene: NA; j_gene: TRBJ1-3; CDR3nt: TGCAGCATCAGGGGTAGTGGAAACACCATATATTTT; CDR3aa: CSIRGSGNTIYF
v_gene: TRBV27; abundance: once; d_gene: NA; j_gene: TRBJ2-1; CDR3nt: TGTGCCAGCAGTTTTACTAGGACCGTTAGCTCCTACAATGAGCAGTTCTTC; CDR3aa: CASSFTRTVSSYNEQFF
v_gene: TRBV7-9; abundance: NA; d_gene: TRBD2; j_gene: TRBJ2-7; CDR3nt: TGTGCCAGCAGCCCACAGGCTAGCGGGAGAGCCTACGAGCAGTACTTC; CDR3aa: CASSPQASGRAYEQYF
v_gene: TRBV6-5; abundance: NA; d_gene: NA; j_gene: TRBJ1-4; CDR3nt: TGTGCCAGCAGGGGGACTAATGAAAAACTGTTTTTT; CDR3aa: CASRGTNEKLFF
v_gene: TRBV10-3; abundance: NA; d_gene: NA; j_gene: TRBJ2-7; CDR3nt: TGTGCCATCAGTGAGGCCGGCGAGCAGTACTTC; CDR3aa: CAISEAGEQYF
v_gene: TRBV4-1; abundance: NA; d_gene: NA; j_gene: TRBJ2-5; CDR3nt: TGCGCCAGCAGCCCCCCGACCAGCGTAGAGACCCAGTACTTC; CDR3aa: CASSPPTSVETQYF
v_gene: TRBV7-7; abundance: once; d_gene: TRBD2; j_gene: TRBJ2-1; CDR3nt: TGTGCTAGCAGCTTAGGACTAGCGGGATTCAATGAGCAGTTCTTC; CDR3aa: CASSLGLAGFNEQFF
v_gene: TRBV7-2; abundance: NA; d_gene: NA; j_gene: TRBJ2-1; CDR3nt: TGTGCCAGCAGCTTAGGTGGGAGGACATTAAATGAGCAGTTCTTC; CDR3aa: CASSLGGRTLNEQFF
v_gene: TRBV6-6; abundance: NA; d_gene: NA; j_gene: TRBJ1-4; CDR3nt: TGTGCCAGCAGTTACACGGACCCCTACGAAAAACTGTTTTTT; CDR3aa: CASSYTDPYEKLFF
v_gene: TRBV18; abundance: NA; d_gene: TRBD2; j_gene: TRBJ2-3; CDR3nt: TGTGCCAGCTCACCAGGCGGGAGGGCCCCAGATACGCAGTATTTT; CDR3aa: CASSPGGRAPDTQYF
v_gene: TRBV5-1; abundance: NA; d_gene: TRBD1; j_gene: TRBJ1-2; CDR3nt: TGCGCCAGCAGGTCCGGGACAGGGGGCGCGGTAGAGTATGGCTACACCTTC; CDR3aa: CASRSGTGGAVEYGYTF
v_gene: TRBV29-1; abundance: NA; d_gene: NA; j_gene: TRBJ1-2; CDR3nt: TGCAGCGTTGACAGGGAAGGCTATGGCTACACCTTC; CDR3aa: CSVDREGYGYTF
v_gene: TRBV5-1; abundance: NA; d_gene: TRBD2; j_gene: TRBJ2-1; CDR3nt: TGCGCCAGCAGTTATTCGGCCGGGACTACCTACAATGAGCAGTTCTTC; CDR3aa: CASSYSAGTTYNEQFF
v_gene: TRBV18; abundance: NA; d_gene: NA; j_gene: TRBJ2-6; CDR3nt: TGTGCCAGCTCAATCGGACAGTCCTCTGGGGCCAACGTCCTGACTTTC; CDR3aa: CASSIGQSSGANVLTF